The 20 T cell receptor beta chains reported below all come from one sample, sequenced in a study of cytomegalovirus exposure and HLA in healthy donors. 60 Vbeta and 13 Jbeta primers were used in PCR. Data came from immunoSEQ multiplex PCR; TCRdb stores just in-frame clones and leaves some out. The table lists 130,000 to 150,000 clones, over 8% of them singletons. Sequencing was performed on PBMCs. The receptors here all came from a male donor in good health and CMV-seronegative.

The DNA of the CDR3 is TGTGCCAGCAGGTCCGGGAACACCATATATTTT. Protein sequence: CASRSGNTIYF. The V call is TRBV25-1, the J call TRBJ1-3; no firm D call. CDR1 and CDR2 (germline): MGHDK, SYGVNS. Trimming stripped 6 bases from V and 7 bases from J, with 7 bases between. The CDR3 totals 11 residues.

This clone was seen a handful of times. This sequence joins TRBV28 and TRBJ1-1; the match to TRBD1 covers 7 bases. V shed 5 bases and J 3 bases; nucleotides not matched to a gene: 15. Germline V lookup: CDR1 MDHEN, CDR2 SYDVKM. The CDR3 extends over 17 amino acids. The CDR3: CASSTTRTGLGYTEAFF. CDR3 sequence (DNA): TGTGCCAGCAGTACCACCCGGACAGGACTGGGGTACACTGAAGCTTTCTTT.

The chain carries TRBV10-2 and TRBJ2-5; D perhaps matches TRBD1 (5 bases). The J call is in doubt because the DNA end fits TRBJ2-7 better. The length of the CDR3 is 16 residues. Germline loops: CDR1 WSHSY, CDR2 SAAADI. CDR3 coding DNA: TGCGCCAGCAGTGAGGACAGCTTGGGGTGGGGTTACGAGCAGTACTTC. Translation gives CASSEDSLGWGYEQYF.

V usage is TRBV6-5 and J usage is TRBJ1-2; D might be TRBD1 (6 bases). This CDR3 has 14 amino acids. Germline V lookup: CDR1 MNHEY, CDR2 SVGAGI. Trimming removed 2 bases from V and 4 bases from J, with 11 bases in between. The CDR3: CASSYDRGAYGYTF. As DNA, the CDR3 is TGTGCCAGCAGTTACGATCGGGGGGCCTATGGCTACACCTTC.

The V gene is TRBV28, the J gene TRBJ1-1; 11 bases align to TRBD1. Germline CDR1 is MDHEN and CDR2 is SYDVKM. V trimming: 7 bases; J trimming: 1 base; junction bases outside the gene matches: 11. This CDR3 is built from 17 residues. CDR3 DNA sequence: TGTGCCAGCACCCAGGACAGGGGGCTTTGGCAGAACACTGAAGCTTTCTTT. Amino acids: CASTQDRGLWQNTEAFF.

This chain joins TRBV10-1 and TRBJ1-1; D not certain. Germline-derived CDR1 and CDR2 are WNHNN and SYGVQD (reference sequence). V shed 5 bases and J shed 3 bases, with 10 bases lying between them. The CDR3 totals 13 residues. The DNA for the CDR3 is TGCGCCAGCAGTTGCGGGGTGCACACTGAAGCTTTCTTT. This encodes CASSCGVHTEAFF.

This clone has only a few counts. The rearrangement uses TRBV5-1 and TRBJ2-2, with D possibly being TRBD1 (6 bases). From germline, CDR1 is SGHRS and CDR2 YFSETQ. Trimming left V 3 bases short and J 1 base short, with 10 bases between. The CDR3 is 15 residues long. The DNA for the CDR3 is TGCGCCAGCAGCTACCGACAGGTGAACACCGGGGAGCTGTTTTTT. Amino acid sequence: CASSYRQVNTGELFF. Drawing the rest from reference TRBV5-1 and TRBJ2-2, the complete variable domain is KAGVTQTPRYLIKTRGQQVTLSCSPISGHRSVSWYQQTPGQGLQFLFEYFSETQRNKGNFPGRFSGRQFSNSRSEMNVSTLELGDSALYLCASSYRQVNTGELFFGEGSRLTVL.

This clone was counted only a few times. J is TRBJ1-1 and V is TRBV27; D not certain. V was pared by 0 bases and J by 0 bases, with 5 bases between. Germline V CDR1 and CDR2: MNHEY, SMNVEV (reference sequence). The CDR3 is 14 residues long. CDR3 sequence (DNA): TGTGCCAGCAGTTTATCCACAGTGAACACTGAAGCTTTCTTT. Protein: CASSLSTVNTEAFF.

The chain joins TRBV29-1 to TRBJ2-7, with a tentative D call TRBD1 (5 bases). The ends were cut back, 1 base at V and 2 bases at J, with 12 bases in the middle. There are 14 residues in the CDR3. Germline V lookup: CDR1 SQVTM, CDR2 ANQGSEA. The CDR3 protein is CSVEVRDSAYEQYF. The CDR3 DNA reads TGCAGCGTTGAAGTTCGCGACAGTGCCTACGAGCAGTACTTC.

This clone was seen only a few times. The chain joins TRBV19 to TRBJ2-1; D gene ambiguous. Germline-derived CDR1 and CDR2 are LNHDA and SQIVND (reference sequence). The CDR3 runs 14 residues. V lost 1 base and J lost 4, with 8 bases in between. The CDR3 here is CASSIGQSYNEQFF. The CDR3 nucleotides are TGTGCCAGTAGTATAGGACAAAGTTACAATGAGCAGTTCTTC.

This clone was counted a few times. This chain connects TRBV19 to TRBJ2-7; D perhaps matches TRBD2 (6 bases). Germline CDR1 reads LNHDA; CDR2 reads SQIVND (reference sequence). CDR3 length equals 15 residues. Trimming cost V 5 bases and J 2 bases, with 16 bases left between them. DNA for the CDR3: TGTGCCAGTAGTGTCTCCGGGGGACCCCCCTACGAGCAGTACTTC. Protein: CASSVSGGPPYEQYF.

This clone has only a few counts. The chain joins TRBV27 to TRBJ1-5, with D maybe TRBD1 (6 bases). CDR1 is MNHEY and CDR2 is SMNVEV in the germline V gene (reference sequence). CDR3 length equals 15 residues. Trimming took 6 bases from V and 2 from J, leaving 14 bases between them. CDR3 sequence (DNA): TGTGCCAGCAGACAGGGTTTCCCTGGCAATCAGCCCCAGCATTTT. This translates into CASRQGFPGNQPQHF.

Notes on this clone: Relative to the germline gene, one junction end is altered; a read error may explain this. Other DNA sequences in this specimen translate into the identical CDR3. The chain joins TRBV19 to TRBJ2-7; TRBD2 aligns across 11 bases. The CDR3 loop spans 14 amino acids. Germline CDR1 and CDR2: LNHDA and SQIVND (reference sequence). The CDR3 here is CASSIAGGPYEQYF. In DNA, the CDR3 is TGTGCCAGTAGCATAGCGGGAGGGCCCTACGAGCAGTACTTC.

The chain joins TRBV19 to TRBJ2-2; perhaps TRBD2 as D (7 bases). This CDR3 contains 17 residues. Trimming pared 5 bases from V and 4 bases from J, leaving 20 bases between. Looked up from germline, CDR1 is LNHDA and CDR2 is SQIVND (reference sequence). CDR3 region: CASSAPRAGALTGELFF. CDR3 DNA: TGTGCCAGTAGTGCTCCCCGGGCGGGGGCGCTCACCGGGGAGCTGTTTTTT.

Of note for this clone: Mismatch with germline at one junction end may stem from a read error. V gene TRBV6-6 combines with J gene TRBJ1-1; 8 positions agree with TRBD1. CDR3 length: 11 amino acids. CDR1 and CDR2 (germline): MNHNY, SVGAGI (reference sequence). This chain's CDR3 is CASSPGQDPSF. In nucleotides, the CDR3 is TGTGCCAGCAGCCCGGGACAGGACCCTAGCTTT.

This clone has only a few counts. The rearrangement joins TRBV7-2 to TRBJ2-1; 14 bases map to TRBD2. The junction had 4 bases not matched to a gene; V was cut back by 3 bases and J by 6 bases. This CDR3 contains 16 residues. Per the germline V gene, CDR1 is SGHTA and CDR2 is FQGNSA. The CDR3 DNA reads TGTGCCAGCAGCTTCGGACTAGCGGGGGGACTCAATGAGCAGTTCTTC. Its translation is CASSFGLAGGLNEQFF.

This rearrangement joins TRBV19 to TRBJ2-3; TRBD2 might be the D (5 bases). This CDR3 region has 16 residues. V gave up 2 bases and J gave up 0 bases, with 12 bases separating them. Germline CDR1 LNHDA, CDR2 SQIVND (reference sequence). CDR3 residues: CASSIWASSSTDTQYF. The CDR3 region has the DNA TGTGCCAGTAGTATATGGGCTAGCTCTAGCACAGATACGCAGTATTTT.

This clone was observed a handful of times. This chain connects TRBV7-9 to TRBJ1-3, with 7 bases lining up with TRBD1. The V gene's germline CDR1 is SEHNR and CDR2 FQNEAQ (reference sequence). The CDR3 covers 15 residues. The ends lost 5 bases at V and 4 bases at J; junction bases unmatched: 8. Here the CDR3 DNA reads TGTGCCAGCAGCCTTCATCGGGACAGCGGAAACACCATATATTTT. This translates into CASSLHRDSGNTIYF.

The rearrangement uses TRBV5-4 and TRBJ2-7, with D perhaps TRBD1 (6 bases). This CDR3 has 14 residues. V lost 4 bases and J 6 bases, leaving 17 bases between the germline ends. Looked up from germline, CDR1 is SGHNT and CDR2 is YYREEE (reference sequence). The CDR3 here is CASSERDMGIEQYF. The CDR3 bases are TGTGCCAGCAGCGAACGGGACATGGGTATCGAGCAGTACTTC.

The genes are TRBV5-6 and TRBJ2-5, with D uncertain. The germline V gene encodes CDR1 SGHDT and CDR2 YYEEEE. The CDR3 extends over 13 amino acids. V was pared by 0 bases and J by 3 bases, with 6 bases between. This CDR3 reads CASSLDYEETQYF. In DNA form, the CDR3 reads TGTGCCAGCAGCTTGGACTACGAAGAGACCCAGTACTTC.